One and the same sample provided the 12 T cell receptor beta chains below, sequenced in a study of identical twins. TCRdb processed the 5' RACE reads anew with MiXCR; each CDR3 protein has one entry. This table holds about 1.7 million distinct CDR3 sequences, around 33% found once. Sequenced input: cord blood. These receptors were taken from a newborn girl in good health.

V usage is TRBV5-5 and J usage is TRBJ1-2; D is uncertain. Germline V lookup: CDR1 SGHKS, CDR2 YYEKEE (reference sequence). The germline V and J ends were trimmed by 1 base and 10 bases, with 8 bases remaining between them. The CDR3 runs to 11 residues. The CDR3 nucleotides read TGTGCCAGCAGCTTGAGTAGTGCCTACACCTTC. This gives the protein CASSLSSAYTF.

This clonotype appeared many times. V and J are TRBV24-1 and TRBJ2-3; TRBD2 agrees at 12 bases. CDR3 length: 17 amino acids. Germline V gene data show CDR1 as KGHDR and CDR2 as SFDVKD. Trimming at V came to 3 bases and at J to 3 bases, leaving 6 bases not matched to a gene. The CDR3 region is CATSDARLAGETDTQYF. CDR3 nucleotide sequence: TGTGCCACCAGTGATGCCCGACTAGCGGGAGAGACAGATACGCAGTATTTT.

DNA for the CDR3: TGTGCCAGCAGCAAAGAGGGAATAGCGGGAGGAATCAGGGACAATGAGCAGTTCTTC. Translation: CASSKEGIAGGIRDNEQFF. The chain couples TRBV21-1 to TRBJ2-1; the table gives TRBD2 as D, unverified against the DNA. TRBV21-1 is recorded as a pseudogene. This CDR3 has 19 amino acids.

This clonotype was counted a few times. The chain links TRBV4-1 to TRBJ1-4, with a tentative D call TRBD1 (5 bases). This CDR3 spans 15 amino acids. Trimming pared 0 bases from V and 7 bases from J, leaving 12 bases between. Per germline, CDR1 MGHRA and CDR2 YSYEKL. In DNA, the CDR3 is TGCGCCAGCAGCCAAGATCTCAGGGTGGTTGAAAAACTGTTTTTT. Residues: CASSQDLRVVEKLFF.

This clonotype showed up many times. At one end, the junction sequence differs from germline, possibly due to a read error. The chain has TRBV5-1 and TRBJ1-2; tentative D call: TRBD1 (5 bases). The CDR3 is 13 residues long. The germline CDR1 and CDR2 sequences are SGHRS and YFSETQ. CDR3 sequence (DNA): TGTGCCAGCAGCTTAGAGGGGAGCTATGGCTACACCTTC. It encodes CASSLEGSYGYTF.

This clonotype was seen only a few times. This chain links TRBV14 with TRBJ2-1, with 14 bases that match TRBD2. V lost 4 bases, J lost 7 bases, and 9 bases stayed unmatched. Germline CDR1 reads SGHDN; CDR2 reads FVKESK. This CDR3 region has 17 residues. In DNA form, the CDR3 reads TGTGCCAGCAGCCTTCTGAGGGGACTAGCGGGGGAAAATGAGCAGTTCTTC. It encodes CASSLLRGLAGENEQFF. Looking up the rest from reference TRBV14 and TRBJ2-1 gives the full variable domain: EAGVTQFPSHSVIEKGQTVTLRCDPISGHDNLYWYRRVMGKEIKFLLHFVKESKQDESGMPNNRFLAERTGGTYSTLKVQPAELEDSGVYFCASSLLRGLAGENEQFFGPGTRLTVL.

The gene calls are TRBV28 and TRBJ2-1; D is uncertain. Germline lookup yields CDR1 MDHEN and CDR2 SYDVKM. V lost 5 bases and J lost 8, with 10 bases in between. The CDR3 consists of 12 residues. CDR3 bases: TGTGCCAGCAGTCCGCCTATATATGAGCAGTTCTTC. Its protein is CASSPPIYEQFF.

This chain joins TRBV20-1 and TRBJ2-7; 7 nucleotides align to TRBD1. Losses at the gene ends were 1 base for V and 7 bases for J; bases not matched to a gene: 7. Germline V gene lookup returns CDR1 DFQATT and CDR2 SNEGSKA (reference sequence). The CDR3 contains 13 residues. The CDR3 region is CSARGQGVNEQYF. The CDR3 nucleotides are TGCAGTGCTAGAGGGCAGGGGGTTAATGAGCAGTACTTC.

There are a few counts of this clonotype. J is TRBJ1-2 and V is TRBV7-9, with D maybe TRBD1 (6 bases). CDR1 SEHNR and CDR2 FQNEAQ come from the germline V gene (reference sequence). The CDR3 runs 13 residues. V lost 5 bases and J 4 bases, leaving 11 bases between the germline ends. The CDR3 sequence is CASSPQGFYGYTF. For the CDR3, the DNA is TGTGCCAGCAGCCCACAGGGATTCTATGGCTACACCTTC.

V gene TRBV2 combines with J gene TRBJ2-4; weak D call: TRBD2 (5 bases). Trimming took off 4 bases at V and 8 bases at J, with 15 bases between the two ends. CDR1 and CDR2 from the germline V gene are SNHLY and FYNNEI. This CDR3 comprises 14 residues. The CDR3 is CASSARFGVDIQYF. In nucleotides, the CDR3 is TGTGCCAGCAGTGCGCGGTTCGGGGTGGACATTCAGTACTTC.

This clonotype has just a few counts. The chain employs TRBV28 and TRBJ2-1; no reliable D call. Deletions cut 8 bases from V and 4 bases from J, with 12 bases between. CDR3 length equals 13 residues. Germline V gene sequence: CDR1 MDHEN, CDR2 SYDVKM. CDR3 sequence (DNA): TGTGCCAGCGGGATCGGCGGTTACAATGAGCAGTTCTTC. Translated: CASGIGGYNEQFF.

J is TRBJ2-4 and V is TRBV20-1, with D possibly matching TRBD2 (5 bases). CDR1 and CDR2 from the germline V gene are DFQATT and SNEGSKA (reference sequence). The CDR3 totals 15 residues. V dropped 6 bases and J dropped 13 bases, with 28 bases sitting between them. CDR3 region: CSAQRWGAGLGQQYF. The DNA for the CDR3 is TGCAGTGCCCAGAGGTGGGGAGCCGGCCTTGGCCAGCAGTACTTC.